The 26 T cell receptor beta chains presented below share a single source sample, sequenced in a study of T-cell reconstitution after alpha-beta-depleted transplantation in children. This sample's TCRbeta library carried unique molecular identifier barcodes. TCRdb processed the PCR reads anew with MiXCR; each CDR3 protein has one entry. The sample contains 700,000 to 850,000 distinct CDR3 sequences, roughly 15% of which appear only once. The sequences come from PBMCs, mostly from graft donor cells, collected 360 days after TCRalphabeta/CD19-depleted stem cell transplant. These receptors came from a male patient younger than 18 who had a stem cell transplant for acute lymphoblastic leukemia, so the T cells may come from the graft donor.

The table lists this clonotype with many counts. The V call is TRBV12-3 or TRBV12-4, the J call TRBJ1-1; no definite D call. The CDR3 runs to 13 residues. Trimming shortened V by 7 bases and J by 1 base, and 10 bases separated the two germline ends. The chain's CDR3 is CASTLTANTEAFF. The CDR3, as DNA: TGTGCCAGCACCCTAACAGCGAACACTGAAGCTTTCTTT.

This chain links TRBV7-9 with TRBJ2-2; D not resolved. The germline V gene has CDR1 SEHNR and CDR2 FQNEAQ (reference sequence). Between the trimmed V and J ends, which lost 4 bases and 4 bases, there was a span of 13 bases. This CDR3 has 15 residues. CDR3 coding DNA: TGTGCCAGCAGCTCACTTCCAAAGGGCACCGGGGAGCTGTTTTTT. Its translation: CASSSLPKGTGELFF.

The chain is built from TRBV27 and TRBJ2-1; D not certain. The CDR3 consists of 16 residues. Trimming removed 6 bases at V and 3 bases at J, with 18 bases between. In germline, CDR1 is MNHEY, CDR2 SMNVEV (reference sequence). DNA of the CDR3: TGTGCCAGCAGACCCCTACGGCTTACCATCTACAATGAGCAGTTCTTC. Amino acids: CASRPLRLTIYNEQFF.

The chain combines TRBV20-1 with TRBJ2-4; unclear D gene. Germline assignment: CDR1 DFQATT and CDR2 SNEGSKA (reference sequence). V was pared by 0 bases and J by 0 bases, with 9 bases between. This CDR3 contains 15 residues. For the CDR3, the DNA is TGCAGTGCTAGAGATAGTGCCGAAGCCAAAAACATTCAGTACTTC. Its translation is CSARDSAEAKNIQYF.

V gene TRBV5-1 combines with J gene TRBJ2-7; 10 bases fit TRBD2. Germline V gives CDR1 SGHRS, CDR2 YFSETQ. The CDR3 loop spans 18 amino acids. V lost 0 bases, J lost 2 bases, and 11 bases stayed unmatched. CDR3 protein: CASSLAPLAGALTYEQYF. The DNA for the CDR3 is TGCGCCAGCAGCTTGGCCCCCCTAGCGGGAGCCCTAACCTACGAGCAGTACTTC.

The chain has TRBV7-8 and TRBJ2-7; 8 bases are a match to TRBD2. Germline CDR1 is SGHVS and CDR2 is FQNEAQ. J lost 3 bases, V lost 2 bases, and 9 bases had no gene match. The CDR3 consists of 16 residues. This CDR3 reads CASSLSFLAGFYEQYF. The DNA for the CDR3 is TGTGCCAGCAGCTTAAGTTTCCTAGCGGGTTTCTACGAGCAGTACTTC.

In its sample, this clonotype was seen a few times. For the CDR3, the DNA is TGCGCCAGCAGCTTAGGTGGCGCGGGGTCTGAAGCTTTCTTT. Protein product: CASSLGGAGSEAFF. This sequence joins TRBV5-1 and TRBJ1-1; no clear D. Germline V gene lookup returns CDR1 SGHRS and CDR2 YFSETQ. V dropped 2 bases and J dropped 6 bases, with 14 bases sitting between them. This CDR3 has 14 residues.

The chain links TRBV19 to TRBJ1-1, with D tentatively TRBD1 (5 bases). CDR1 is LNHDA and CDR2 is SQIVND in the germline V gene (reference sequence). The CDR3 is 15 amino acids. V was clipped by 3 bases and J by 1 base, with 12 bases between them. The DNA for the CDR3 is TGTGCCAGTAGTATTGGAGGGGCTCGGAACACTGAAGCTTTCTTT. Translating it yields CASSIGGARNTEAFF.

This clonotype occurred a few times. The chain has TRBV5-1 and TRBJ2-3; 8 bases fit TRBD1. The V gene end was trimmed by 3 bases and the J gene end by 1 base; junction bases not matched to a gene: 7. Germline V gives CDR1 SGHRS, CDR2 YFSETQ. The CDR3 has 16 residues. The CDR3 coding sequence is TGCGCCAGCAGCTCCGACAGGGGAGGACGCACAGATACGCAGTATTTT. This gives the protein CASSSDRGGRTDTQYF.

This clonotype was recorded at least ten times. This sequence joins TRBV12-3 or TRBV12-4 and TRBJ2-2; 9 bases fit TRBD1. This CDR3 spans 16 amino acids. Trimming cost V 5 bases and J 2 bases; bases outside gene matches: 6. The CDR3 DNA is TGTGCCAGCAGTCCACAGGGGGCGGTCAACACCGGGGAGCTGTTTTTT. Translated, it gives CASSPQGAVNTGELFF.

The chain uses TRBV14 and TRBJ2-1; D ambiguous. Deletions cut 4 bases from V and 4 bases from J, with 8 bases between. The V gene's germline CDR1 is SGHDN and CDR2 FVKESK. This CDR3 region has 13 residues. CDR3 bases: TGTGCCAGCAGCCTCCAGATTTACAATGAGCAGTTCTTC. The encoded protein is CASSLQIYNEQFF.

This chain links TRBV9 with TRBJ2-1; 7 bases align to TRBD2. CDR1 and CDR2 (germline): SGDLS, YYNGEE. The CDR3 is 15 amino acids. V lost 3 bases and J lost 8; bases outside the gene matches: 11. CDR3 loop: CASSASGAGNDEQFF. CDR3 DNA: TGTGCCAGCAGCGCCTCGGGAGCGGGGAATGATGAGCAGTTCTTC. The complete variable domain, with remaining parts taken from reference TRBV9 and TRBJ2-1, reads DSGVTQTPKHLITATGQRVTLRCSPRSGDLSVYWYQQSLDQGLQFLIQYYNGEERAKGNILERFSAQQFPDLHSELNLSSLELGDSALYFCASSASGAGNDEQFFGPGTRLTVL.

This clonotype occurred a few times. CDR3 amino acids: CASSSQAQILTQYF. The CDR3 nucleotides are TGCGCCAGCAGCTCCCAGGCACAGATCTTGACCCAGTACTTC. The V gene is TRBV5-1, the J gene TRBJ2-5; the D is unclear. The V end lost 3 bases, the J end lost 7 bases, and 16 bases lay between the germline ends. CDR3 length equals 14 residues. Germline CDR1 reads SGHRS; CDR2 reads YFSETQ.

This clonotype occurred a few times. The rearrangement uses TRBV15 and TRBJ2-5; 11 positions match TRBD2. Germline V gives CDR1 LNHNV, CDR2 YYDKDF (reference sequence). The CDR3 sequence is 14 residues long. Losses at the gene ends were 6 bases for V and 3 bases for J; bases not matched to a gene: 3. In DNA form, the CDR3 reads TGTGCCACCAGTCAGGGACTAGCGGAAGAGACCCAGTACTTC. Translated: CATSQGLAEETQYF.

This clonotype was detected only once. This chain joins TRBV5-1 and TRBJ2-7; 10 bases agree with TRBD2. Trimming cost V 7 bases and J 0 bases; bases outside gene matches: 10. Germline V gene lookup returns CDR1 SGHRS and CDR2 YFSETQ. This CDR3 comprises 16 residues. The CDR3 DNA reads as TGCGCCAGCTGCCTGGGGACTAGCGCGAGCTCCTACGAGCAGTACTTC. It is translated as CASCLGTSASSYEQYF.

This clonotype was counted between two and nine times. V usage is TRBV6-2 or TRBV6-3 and J usage is TRBJ2-7; 7 positions agree with TRBD2. The CDR3 covers 14 residues. Germline assignment: CDR1 MNHEY and CDR2 SVGEGT. The V gene end was trimmed by 6 bases and the J gene end by 3 bases; junction bases not matched to a gene: 8. CDR3 in DNA: TGTGCCAGCAGCGCAGACGGGGGGTACTACGAGCAGTACTTC. It encodes CASSADGGYYEQYF.

This clonotype was counted a single time. The chain uses TRBV7-9 and TRBJ2-5, with D tentatively TRBD2 (5 bases). The V end was cut by 0 bases, the J end by 1 base, with 12 bases between. The CDR3 is 16 amino acids. Germline assignment: CDR1 SEHNR and CDR2 FQNEAQ (reference sequence). The CDR3 coding sequence is TGTGCCAGCAGCTTAGCCGGGGATCGAGGCCAAGAGACCCAGTACTTC. The encoded protein is CASSLAGDRGQETQYF.

This clonotype was seen only a few times. This chain links TRBV24-1 with TRBJ2-3; D is ambiguous. Germline assignment: CDR1 KGHDR and CDR2 SFDVKD. Between the trimmed V and J ends, which lost 5 bases and 0 bases, there was a span of 5 bases. This CDR3 is built from 13 residues. CDR3: CATSGSSTDTQYF. CDR3 DNA sequence: TGTGCCACCAGTGGTTCGAGCACAGATACGCAGTATTTT.

The chain recombines TRBV5-5 with TRBJ2-5; 12 nucleotides match TRBD2. This CDR3 is built from 18 residues. CDR1 is SGHKS and CDR2 is YYEKEE in the germline V gene (reference sequence). The ends lost 0 bases at V and 3 bases at J; junction bases unmatched: 9. In DNA form, the CDR3 reads TGTGCCAGCAGCTTGGGACTAGCGGGAGCACAATTCAAAGAGACCCAGTACTTC. As protein: CASSLGLAGAQFKETQYF.

The chain recombines TRBV9 with TRBJ2-2; D is perhaps TRBD2 (6 bases). Germline CDR1 and CDR2: SGDLS and YYNGEE. The V end lost 10 bases, the J end lost 5 bases, and 18 bases lay between the germline ends. CDR3 length: 14 amino acids. CDR3 in DNA: TGTGCCTGCGATACGGGAGAGCTTACCGGGGAGCTGTTTTTT. Translation gives CACDTGELTGELFF. The variable domain in full, with the rest retrieved from reference TRBV9 and TRBJ2-2, is DSGVTQTPKHLITATGQRVTLRCSPRSGDLSVYWYQQSLDQGLQFLIQYYNGEERAKGNILERFSAQQFPDLHSELNLSSLELGDSALYFCACDTGELTGELFFGEGSRLTVL.

V gene TRBV20-1 combines with J gene TRBJ1-5; TRBD1 might be the D (6 bases). This CDR3 is built from 15 residues. Per germline, CDR1 DFQATT and CDR2 SNEGSKA (reference sequence). V lost 3 bases to trimming and J lost 2 bases, with 14 bases between them. CDR3 amino acids: CSASSGALGNQPQHF. Here the CDR3 DNA reads TGCAGTGCTAGTTCGGGGGCACTGGGCAATCAGCCCCAGCATTTT.

This clonotype occurred many times. J is TRBJ2-1 and V is TRBV7-8; 7 bases are shared with TRBD2. The CDR3 consists of 15 residues. Germline V lookup: CDR1 SGHVS, CDR2 FQNEAQ. J was trimmed by 7 bases and V by 5 bases; bases with no gene match: 11. CDR3 amino acids: CASSHVGGSGNEQFF. As DNA, the CDR3 is TGTGCCAGCAGCCACGTCGGCGGGAGTGGGAATGAGCAGTTCTTC. Filled out from reference TRBV7-8 and TRBJ2-1, the complete variable domain reads GAGVSQSPRYKVAKRGQDVALRCDPISGHVSLFWYQQALGQGPEFLTYFQNEAQLDKSGLPSDRFFAERPEGSVSTLKIQRTQQEDSAVYLCASSHVGGSGNEQFFGPGTRLTVL.

This clonotype was seen many times. V gene TRBV4-1 combines with J gene TRBJ2-2; D gene unclear. Germline V gene lookup returns CDR1 MGHRA and CDR2 YSYEKL. The CDR3 sequence is 14 residues long. V was pared by 5 bases and J by 0 bases, with 7 bases between. CDR3 loop: CASSTRPNTGELFF. The CDR3 coding sequence is TGCGCCAGCAGCACTCGTCCGAACACCGGGGAGCTGTTTTTT.

The rearrangement joins TRBV13 to TRBJ2-7; the D is unclear. CDR1 PRHDT and CDR2 FYEKMQ come from the germline V gene (reference sequence). This CDR3 has 15 amino acids. The V end lost 4 bases, the J end lost 6 bases, and 19 bases lay between the germline ends. The CDR3 DNA is TGTGCCAGCAGCTACTCGTCTGGGGAAGGCCTCGAGCAGTACTTC. Amino acid sequence: CASSYSSGEGLEQYF.

V usage is TRBV18 and J usage is TRBJ1-1; D is unresolved. The CDR3 consists of 13 residues. The V end lost 2 bases, the J end lost 3 bases, and 7 bases lay between the germline ends. CDR1 KGHSH and CDR2 LQKENI come from the germline V gene. In DNA, the CDR3 is TGTGCCAGCTCACCAGGGTTGGACACTGAAGCTTTCTTT. As protein: CASSPGLDTEAFF.

The chain carries TRBV25-1 and TRBJ2-5; TRBD2 aligns across 15 bases. Germline V gene data show CDR1 as MGHDK and CDR2 as SYGVNS. The length of the CDR3 is 20 residues. The J segment lost 4 bases and the V segment lost 3 bases, leaving 15 bases of the junction unmatched. CDR3 DNA: TGTGCCAGCAGTGACCTTCGGCCATATGGACTAGCGGGAGGGCCAGAGACCCAGTACTTC. It encodes CASSDLRPYGLAGGPETQYF.